Reported below is one T cell receptor beta chain. What it binds is unknown. The V gene's germline CDR1 is SGHTA and CDR2 FQGNSA. This CDR3 region has 13 residues. Trimming took 0 bases from V and 4 from J, leaving 4 bases between them. Using RNA template, CDR3s of TCR alpha and beta were amplified with iRepertoire arm-PCR. For one-step reverse transcription and amplification, 100-400 ng of tissue mRNA or PBMC total RNA was used. TCRdb independently ran MiXCR on the multiplex PCR reads; one entry per CDR3 protein. The repertoire includes under 150,000 distinct CDR3 sequences, 30% to 40% of them detected once, and more than 15% sits in the top ten. These data originate in a study of glioma-infiltrating T cells. Study results and caveats: Gliomas, especially low-grade, showed above-expected tissue-blood divergence; non-neoplastic patients showed below. CDR3 overlap between tissue and blood was very small.

This sequence joins TRBV7-2 and TRBJ2-1; no definite D call. The sequencing sample was made of glioma tissue, nonneoplastic brain tissue, or PBMCs (not recorded which). The clonotype originates from a human donor with low-grade glioma or glioblastoma, undergoing nonglioma brain surgery, or in good health (not recorded which). CDR3 sequence: CASSLARYNEQFF. The CDR3 DNA sequence: TGTGCCAGCAGCTTAGCGCGGTACAATGAGCAGTTCTTC.